This T cell receptor (beta chain) was sequenced for a study of CD8 T cells in ankylosing spondylitis. Study observations and caveats: Disease-linked clones reportedly showed significant enrichment in matched ankylosing spondylitis synovial fluid. Earlier work had already found some motif variants in reactive arthritis synovial fluid and blood. A motif in TCR beta, a set of fewer than ten highly homologous variants, appeared characteristic of ankylosing spondylitis blood.

TCRdb reanalysed the 5' RACE reads using MiXCR and keeps one entry per CDR3 protein. The repertoire holds roughly 370,000 distinct CDR3 sequences, with 20% to 25% as singletons. This clonotype was counted only a few times. Its antigen remains unidentified. Trimming stripped 0 bases from V and 0 bases from J, with 11 bases between. The V gene's germline CDR1 is LGHNA and CDR2 YSLEER. The CDR3 covers 16 residues. J is TRBJ1-2 and V is TRBV4-3; no reliable D call. The sequence was obtained from a male donor with ankylosing spondylitis. The sequencing input was blood, either unsorted or a sorted T cell fraction (not recorded which). This chain's CDR3 is CASSQDSALTNYGYTF. CDR3 nucleotides: TGCGCCAGCAGCCAAGATTCTGCACTTACTAACTATGGCTACACCTTC.